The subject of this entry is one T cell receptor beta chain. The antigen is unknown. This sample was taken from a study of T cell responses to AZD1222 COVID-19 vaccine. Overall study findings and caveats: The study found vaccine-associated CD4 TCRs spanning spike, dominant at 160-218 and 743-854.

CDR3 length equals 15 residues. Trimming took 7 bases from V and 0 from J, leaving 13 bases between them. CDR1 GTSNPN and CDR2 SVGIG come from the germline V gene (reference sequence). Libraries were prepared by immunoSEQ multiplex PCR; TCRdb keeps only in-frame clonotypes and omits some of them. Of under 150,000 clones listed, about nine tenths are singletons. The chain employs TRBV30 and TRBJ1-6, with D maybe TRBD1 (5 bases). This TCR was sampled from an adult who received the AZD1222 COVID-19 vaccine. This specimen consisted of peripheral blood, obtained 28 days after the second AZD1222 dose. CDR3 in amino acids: CASRRGSSYNSPLHF. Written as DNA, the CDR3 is TGTGCCTCACGGAGGGGTAGCTCCTATAATTCACCCCTCCACTTT.